A selection of T cell receptor beta chains follows, all from one sample in a study of PD-L1 blockade in urothelial cancer. Assay: immunoSEQ multiplex PCR; the TCRdb copy retains only in-frame clones and omits some. The repertoire includes 90,000 or so clones, nearly 90% of them detected once, and approximately 1.5% sits in the top ten. The input for sequencing was PBMCs, taken around atezolizumab (anti-PD-L1) treatment. These TCRs come from a man between 60 and 75 years old with urothelial cancer. CDR3s include the opening cysteine and the closing phenylalanine or tryptophan. D genes are given only for firm matches. Only some rows state a clone size, as once, few, many or a class for expanded clones.

abundance,d_gene,v_gene,len,j_gene,CDR3nt,CDR3aa
.,TRBD2,TRBV7-8,17,TRBJ2-7,TGTGCCAGCAGCCCAGATTGGTTAGCGGGGAGTTCCTACGAGCAGTACTTC,CASSPDWLAGSSYEQYF
.,TRBD1,TRBV20-1,8,TRBJ2-7,TGCAGCATAGATAACAGGGGCTTC,CSIDNRGF
.,.,TRBV19,11,TRBJ2-7,TGTGCCAGTAGTGAGGGCGGCGAGCAGTACTTC,CASSEGGEQYF
once,.,TRBV5-5,14,TRBJ2-1,TGTGCCAGCAGCTTGGGGGGCCAGGCAGGGAAGCAGTTCTTC,CASSLGGQAGKQFF
.,TRBD1,TRBV7-3,16,TRBJ2-1,TGTGCCAGCAGCCTAGACGCCGGGACAGGGTTCAATGAGCAGTTCTTC,CASSLDAGTGFNEQFF
once,.,TRBV5-4,13,TRBJ2-3,TGTGCCAGCAGCTCGATAACGGAGATTACGCAGTATTTT,CASSSITEITQYF
.,TRBD1,TRBV4-3,15,TRBJ2-5,TGCGCCAGCAGCCAAGGAGGGACAGCCGGAGAGACCCAGTACTTC,CASSQGGTAGETQYF
.,.,TRBV7-8,16,TRBJ2-7,TGTGCCAGCAGCTTAGCGGGGGGGGCGGGGGCCTACGAGCAGTACTTC,CASSLAGGAGAYEQYF
.,.,TRBV9,15,TRBJ2-5,TGTGCCAGCAGCGCGAACCCGGACAGTCAAGAGACCCAGTACTTC,CASSANPDSQETQYF
few,TRBD1,TRBV29-1,14,TRBJ2-5,TGCAGCGTTGAAAAACAGGGGAGTGGCGAGACCCAGTACTTC,CSVEKQGSGETQYF
.,TRBD1,TRBV28,12,TRBJ2-7,TGTGCCAGCACGGACAGGGAGTACGAGCAGTACTTC,CASTDREYEQYF
.,TRBD2,TRBV28,14,TRBJ2-7,TGTGCCAGCAGTTCTAGCGGGAGCTCCTACGAGCAGTACTTC,CASSSSGSSYEQYF
.,TRBD2,TRBV30,18,TRBJ2-1,TGTGCCTGGAGTGTTAGACTAGCGGGGGGGAGCTCCTACAATGAGCAGTTCTTC,CAWSVRLAGGSSYNEQFF
.,.,TRBV19,15,TRBJ1-1,TGTGCCAGTAGTGCGAAACAGGGCGGGAACACTGAAGCTTTCTTT,CASSAKQGGNTEAFF
.,.,TRBV5-1,17,TRBJ2-2,TGCGCCAGCAGCCCGAGTGGGCTCGGGGGTAACACCGGGGAGCTGTTTTTT,CASSPSGLGGNTGELFF
.,TRBD1,TRBV6-1,15,TRBJ1-1,TGTGCCAGCAGCGCTACTGGGACAGGTTTGGCTGAAGCTTTCTTT,CASSATGTGLAEAFF
.,TRBD1,TRBV7-2,15,TRBJ1-1,TGTGCCAGCAGCACGCGACAGGGGGCAGCCACTGAAGCTTTCTTT,CASSTRQGAATEAFF
.,TRBD2,TRBV5-4,17,TRBJ2-3,TGTGCCAGCAGCTTGTCGGCTAGCGGAGCAACCACAGATACGCAGTATTTT,CASSLSASGATTDTQYF
.,.,TRBV18,13,TRBJ2-3,TGTGCCAGCTCACGAGGAGGCACAGATACGCAGTATTTT,CASSRGGTDTQYF
.,.,TRBV7-9,17,TRBJ2-7,TGTGCCAGCAGCGGAGGGCGGGTTGGCGGGCCCTACTACGAGCAGTACTTC,CASSGGRVGGPYYEQYF
.,TRBD2,TRBV2,15,TRBJ2-1,TGTGCCAGCAGTGGACTAGCGGGAGAGTACAATGAGCAGTTCTTC,CASSGLAGEYNEQFF
.,.,TRBV7-2,14,TRBJ1-2,TGTGCCAGCAGCTTAGAACAGGCCAACTATGGCTACACCTTC,CASSLEQANYGYTF
.,.,TRBV6-6,14,TRBJ1-4,TGTGCCAGCAGTTACCAGGGTTTGAGGGAAAAACTGTTTTTT,CASSYQGLREKLFF
once,.,TRBV29-1,15,TRBJ2-2,TGCAGCGTTGAAGTGTCGGGGGGCGGCACCGGGGAGCTGTTTTTT,CSVEVSGGGTGELFF
.,.,TRBV5-1,16,TRBJ2-5,TGCGCCAGCAGCCCAATCGCCGGCGGGGCGAGGGAGACCCAGTACTTC,CASSPIAGGARETQYF
.,.,TRBV19,15,TRBJ2-7,TGTGCCAGTAGTATAGATACTAGAAGCTCCTACGAGCAGTACTTC,CASSIDTRSSYEQYF